These T cell receptor beta chains were read from a single sample in a study of blood T cell repertoires in COVID-19. Profiled with immunoSEQ multiplex PCR; TCRdb holds only in-frame clones, not every one. The repertoire includes fewer than 300,000 clones, 85% of them detected once, and about 2.5% sits in the top ten. The sample consisted of PBMCs or T cells enriched from blood (not recorded which). All receptors derive from a woman in her 50s who had recovered from COVID-19. The CDR3 runs from the conserved cysteine through the conserved F or W. Each record gives: V gene, CDR3 protein.

v_call: TRBV29-1
cdr3_aa: CSARDPDRPNYGYTF

v_call: TRBV19
cdr3_aa: CASSMNGYGYTF

v_call: TRBV19
cdr3_aa: CASMTGGSIGTGELFF

v_call: TRBV5-1
cdr3_aa: CASSLQDRDNGYTF

v_call: TRBV19
cdr3_aa: CASSIGLAGDQETQYF

v_call: TRBV9
cdr3_aa: CASSASGLATGELFF

v_call: TRBV19
cdr3_aa: CASMAGSYSGNTIYF

v_call: TRBV11-2
cdr3_aa: CASSRSHGGRSNEKLFF

v_call: TRBV4-1
cdr3_aa: CASSHGQGGNQPQHF

v_call: TRBV19
cdr3_aa: CASSTRGMESLHF

v_call: TRBV7-2
cdr3_aa: CASSFSVLQPQHF

v_call: TRBV7-8
cdr3_aa: CASNLDRDGYNSPLHF

v_call: TRBV9
cdr3_aa: CASSPGLAGNEQFF

v_call: TRBV18
cdr3_aa: CASSAQLAYYNEQFF

v_call: TRBV6-1
cdr3_aa: CASSESYASEKLFF

v_call: TRBV12-5
cdr3_aa: CASGLVRGELYTEAFF

v_call: TRBV4-1
cdr3_aa: CASSQVWRISTNEKLFF

v_call: TRBV15
cdr3_aa: CATSRDVAQDYYGYTF

v_call: TRBV28
cdr3_aa: CASSLQGRGYTF

v_call: TRBV7-2
cdr3_aa: CASSPQGARYEKLFF

v_call: TRBV5-1
cdr3_aa: CASSFTGVGMNTEAFF

v_call: TRBV5-6
cdr3_aa: CASSPGQGARDTQYF

v_call: TRBV5-1
cdr3_aa: CASSTTTNRDSPLHF

v_call: TRBV6-2/TRBV6-3
cdr3_aa: CASSMGQNTEAFF

v_call: TRBV19
cdr3_aa: CASSPQVSSYNEQFF

v_call: TRBV27
cdr3_aa: CASTLGTGGAYEQYF

v_call: TRBV10-2
cdr3_aa: CASGGALEQYF

v_call: TRBV28
cdr3_aa: CASSSGGSGNTIYF

v_call: TRBV9
cdr3_aa: CASSVTGRGAYNEQFF

v_call: TRBV27
cdr3_aa: CASGQVAEKLFF

v_call: TRBV10-3
cdr3_aa: CAISVAQGANSPLHF

v_call: TRBV3-1/TRBV3-2
cdr3_aa: CASERRRLESGETQYF

v_call: TRBV5-6
cdr3_aa: CASSLRYTEAFF

v_call: TRBV19
cdr3_aa: CASSWGSPYEQYF

v_call: TRBV5-4
cdr3_aa: CASSPPNLGGLETQYF

v_call: TRBV5-1
cdr3_aa: CASSLGRDTEAFF